The sequence of this TCR beta chain was determined in a study of regulatory T cells in long-lasting Graves disease. The CDR3 is made up of 18 amino acids. The V end lost 1 base, the J end lost 2 bases, and 19 bases lay between the germline ends. CDR1 and CDR2 (germline): SGHTA, FQGNSA. This clonotype was seen ten or more times. Its antigen is undetermined. Study-wide results and caveats: There were preferences for TRBV28, TRBJ1-2 and TRBJ2-5 in persistent disease.

The time point is: newly diagnosed GD, antithyroid drugs for less than 3 months. Generation of the TCR library employed RNA extracted from PBMCs. Construction of TCR beta libraries relied on iRepertoire HTBI primers and on Arm-PCR targeting CDR3 regions. From the multiplex PCR reads, TCRdb called clonotypes with MiXCR, one entry per CDR3 protein. Of more than 400,000 distinct CDR3 sequences listed, roughly 15% are singletons. These data were also filed under a second study, of T cells in Graves' hyperthyroidism and ophthalmopathy.

The sequence was obtained from a woman aged 25 to 45 with Graves disease. The starting material was peripheral blood mononuclear cells (PBMCs), obtained at new diagnosis, from a patient treated with antithyroid drugs. The V and J genes are TRBV7-2 and TRBJ2-3, with D unclear. CDR3 sequence reads: CASSLEPPWATTTDTQYF. In DNA, the CDR3 is TGTGCCAGCAGCTTAGAGCCCCCCTGGGCGACAACCACAGATACGCAGTATTTT.